This T cell receptor beta chain was captured in a study of patients and donors after allogeneic stem cell transplantation. CDR1 and CDR2 (germline): DFQATT, SNEGSKA (reference sequence). Trimming shortened V by 0 bases and J by 3 bases, and 17 bases separated the two germline ends. This CDR3 region has 16 residues. TCRdb re-derived calls from the RT-PCR reads in MiXCR, one entry per CDR3 protein. This sample yields fewer than 250,000 distinct CDR3 sequences, of which around 14% are seen a single time; around a tenth belongs to the top ten. This clonotype was detected once. Sequences were obtained from blood, either unsorted or a sorted T cell fraction (not recorded which). This receptor was taken from a human donor who was either an allogeneic HSCT recipient or a stem cell or donor lymphocyte infusion donor (not recorded which). It is not recorded whose cells these are; they may come from a transplant donor. The V call is TRBV20-1, the J call TRBJ2-5; D possibly corresponds to TRBD2 (5 bases). CDR3 in amino acids: CSARDGIGDSEETQYF. CDR3 bases: TGCAGTGCTAGAGATGGGATCGGGGATTCTGAAGAGACCCAGTACTTC.